These T cell receptor beta chains were read from a single sample in a study of blood T cell repertoires in COVID-19. The table came from immunoSEQ multiplex PCR; TCRdb's copy has only in-frame clones and leaves some out. The profile shows more than 150,000 clones, 90% of them singletons. The source material was peripheral blood. The receptor source for this set is a man aged 50 to 59 with acute or convalescent COVID-19. Each CDR3 is given with its conserved first and last residue. A D gene is named only where the DNA matches it firmly. Size tells how often a clone was seen (once, few, many) or the class of an expanded clone, and some rows leave it out.

TRBD1 | TRBJ1-1 | TRBV4-3 | - | CASSQDRGTGGYFTEAFF | TGCGCCAGCAGCCAAGATCGAGGGACAGGGGGCTATTTTACTGAAGCTTTCTTT
- | TRBJ1-5 | TRBV10-3 | - | CAISRDSLAGQPQHF | TGTGCCATCAGTCGAGACAGCCTTGCGGGACAGCCCCAGCATTTT
- | TRBJ2-1 | TRBV6-5 | once | CASRPVEGTDEQFF | TGTGCCAGCAGACCTGTAGAGGGGACTGATGAGCAGTTCTTC
- | TRBJ1-2 | TRBV19 | - | CASSITDTGYTF | TGTGCCAGTAGTATAACGGACACCGGCTACACCTTC
- | TRBJ2-3 | TRBV3-1/TRBV3-2 | - | CASSHGGTGDTQYF | TGTGCCAGCAGCCACGGAGGCACTGGGGATACGCAGTATTTT
TRBD2 | TRBJ2-2 | TRBV11-2 | once | CASEPLAGGPNTGELFF | TGTGCCAGCGAACCCCTAGCGGGGGGGCCGAACACCGGGGAGCTGTTTTTT
- | TRBJ2-7 | TRBV7-9 | - | CASSSTGIGAGEQYF | TGTGCCAGCAGCTCAACAGGGATTGGGGCAGGGGAGCAGTACTTC
- | TRBJ2-2 | TRBV12-3/TRBV12-4 | - | CASSLKLTGELFF | TGTGCCAGCAGCTTGAAGCTAACCGGGGAGCTGTTTTTT
TRBD2 | TRBJ2-1 | TRBV6-1 | - | CASSEVPSGRGYEQFF | TGTGCCAGCAGTGAAGTGCCTAGCGGGAGAGGCTATGAGCAGTTCTTC
TRBD1 | TRBJ2-1 | TRBV29-1 | - | CSAQGNNEQFF | TGCAGCGCACAGGGGAACAATGAGCAGTTCTTC
- | TRBJ1-2 | TRBV7-9 | - | CASSPEPGFRGYTF | TGTGCCAGCAGCCCGGAGCCCGGGTTTCGGGGCTACACCTTC
- | TRBJ1-1 | TRBV12-3/TRBV12-4 | - | CASMRVRTEAFF | TGTGCCAGCATGCGGGTAAGGACTGAAGCTTTCTTT
TRBD2 | TRBJ2-1 | TRBV7-9 | - | CASSLERGYNEQFF | TGTGCCAGCAGCTTAGAGCGGGGATACAATGAGCAGTTCTTC
TRBD2 | TRBJ2-3 | TRBV10-1 | - | CASRSSGSEADTQYF | TGCGCCAGCAGGAGTAGCGGGAGTGAGGCAGATACGCAGTATTTT
- | TRBJ1-5 | TRBV29-1 | - | CSVEVADNQPQHF | TGCAGCGTTGAAGTGGCAGACAATCAGCCCCAGCATTTT
- | TRBJ1-1 | TRBV30 | - | CAWERNTEAFF | TGTGCCTGGGAGCGAAACACTGAAGCTTTCTTT
TRBD2 | TRBJ2-3 | TRBV7-2 | - | CASSLLPAGGSTDTQYF | TGTGCCAGCAGCTTACTTCCAGCGGGGGGGAGCACAGATACGCAGTATTTT
- | TRBJ2-1 | TRBV19 | once | CASSNQGGYEQFF | TGTGCCAGTAGTAATCAGGGGGGATACGAGCAGTTCTTC
- | TRBJ1-6 | TRBV6-4 | - | CASSERGNSPLHF | TGTGCCAGCAGTGAAAGGGGGAATTCACCCCTCCACTTT
TRBD1 | TRBJ2-5 | TRBV4-2 | few | CASSQEGQAQYF | TGTGCCAGCAGTCAGGAGGGACAGGCCCAGTACTTC
- | TRBJ2-7 | TRBV15 | - | CATSRDPPEAPSF | TGTGCCACCAGCAGAGATCCCCCAGAGGCCCCATCCTTC
TRBD1 | TRBJ2-7 | TRBV5-8 | - | CASSSRTGLGEQYF | TGTGCCAGCAGCTCCAGGACAGGGCTGGGGGAGCAGTACTTC
- | TRBJ2-5 | TRBV7-2 | - | CASSLGGAKETQYF | TGTGCCAGCAGCTTGGGGGGGGCGAAGGAGACCCAGTACTTC
TRBD1 | TRBJ1-3 | TRBV4-3 | - | CASSQARTGIDTIYF | TGCGCCAGCAGCCAAGCCAGGACAGGGATAGACACCATATATTTT
TRBD1 | TRBJ2-6 | TRBV5-5 | - | CASSFSGQGFSGANVLTF | TGTGCCAGCAGCTTTTCGGGACAGGGGTTCTCTGGGGCCAACGTCCTGACTTTC
TRBD2 | TRBJ2-3 | TRBV9 | - | CASSLGTRGTDTQYF | TGTGCCAGCAGCCTAGGGACTAGGGGCACAGATACGCAGTATTTT
- | TRBJ2-3 | TRBV7-9 | - | CASSLALGDTQYF | TGTGCCAGCAGCTTAGCGCTCGGGGATACGCAGTATTTT
- | TRBJ1-1 | TRBV6-5 | - | CASSYLSGHAEAFF | TGTGCCAGCAGTTACTTGTCAGGCCATGCTGAAGCTTTCTTT
- | TRBJ1-5 | TRBV2 | few | CASSDPLQGMQPQHF | TGTGCCAGCAGTGACCCGCTCCAGGGTATGCAGCCCCAGCATTTT
- | TRBJ2-1 | TRBV5-8 | - | CASSLDGSYNEQFF | TGTGCCAGCAGCTTGGACGGCTCCTACAATGAGCAGTTCTTC
- | TRBJ2-3 | TRBV24-1 | - | CATSRRAGTDTQYF | TGTGCCACCAGTAGGCGAGCGGGCACAGATACGCAGTATTTT
TRBD1 | TRBJ1-5 | TRBV6-1 | - | CASSETGPNQPQHF | TGTGCCAGCAGTGAGACAGGGCCGAATCAGCCCCAGCATTTT
TRBD1 | TRBJ2-1 | TRBV27 | - | CASIGRDRDYNEQFF | TGTGCCAGCATAGGGAGGGACAGGGACTACAATGAGCAGTTCTTC
TRBD2 | TRBJ2-1 | TRBV24-1 | few | CATSVSGNHEQFF | TGTGCCACCAGTGTAAGCGGGAACCATGAGCAGTTCTTC
- | TRBJ2-7 | TRBV28 | - | CASSSPWTVAYEQYF | TGTGCCAGCAGTTCACCTTGGACAGTGGCCTACGAGCAGTACTTC
TRBD1 | TRBJ2-2 | TRBV9 | - | CASSVGQEYTGELFF | TGTGCCAGCAGCGTCGGACAGGAGTACACCGGGGAGCTGTTTTTT
TRBD2 | TRBJ2-5 | TRBV20-1 | - | CSATASGLNF | TGCAGTGCTACGGCTAGCGGGCTGAACTTC
- | TRBJ1-4 | TRBV6-5 | - | CASSSDIPATNEKLFF | TGTGCCAGCAGTTCTGACATCCCAGCAACTAATGAAAAACTGTTTTTT
TRBD1 | TRBJ1-1 | TRBV6-5 | - | CASSDRGFRNTEAFF | TGTGCCAGCAGCGACAGGGGGTTTCGGAACACTGAAGCTTTCTTT
- | TRBJ2-4 | TRBV3-1/TRBV3-2 | - | CASSQDIPMSGIQYF | TGTGCCAGCAGCCAAGATATTCCCATGTCGGGCATTCAGTACTTC
- | TRBJ1-2 | TRBV21-1 | - | CASSKALGVGYGYTF | TGTGCCAGCAGCAAAGCCCTAGGGGTCGGCTATGGCTACACCTTC
- | TRBJ1-6 | TRBV19 | - | CASSPDRNSPLHF | TGTGCCAGTAGCCCAGACAGAAATTCACCCCTCCACTTT
- | TRBJ1-2 | TRBV3-1/TRBV3-2 | - | CASSSNREGYGYTF | TGTGCCAGCAGCAGTAACCGGGAGGGGTATGGCTACACCTTC
- | TRBJ1-4 | TRBV29-1 | few | CSVEGTATNEKLFF | TGCAGCGTTGAAGGAACTGCAACTAATGAAAAACTGTTTTTT
- | TRBJ1-1 | TRBV7-9 | once | CASSSPAAKPGATSTEAFF | TGTGCCAGCAGTTCCCCGGCGGCTAAACCTGGGGCAACAAGCACTGAAGCTTTCTTT
TRBD2 | TRBJ2-1 | TRBV7-9 | - | CASSLVAGVSYNEQFF | TGTGCCAGCAGCTTAGTAGCGGGGGTCTCCTACAATGAGCAGTTCTTC
TRBD1 | TRBJ1-5 | TRBV5-1 | once | CASSLGDLRGGGNQPQHF | TGCGCCAGCAGCTTGGGGGATTTAAGAGGGGGCGGGAATCAGCCCCAGCATTTT
TRBD1 | TRBJ1-1 | TRBV5-4 | - | CASSRNRGRGTEAFF | TGTGCCAGCAGCCGGAACAGGGGGCGCGGCACTGAAGCTTTCTTT
TRBD1 | TRBJ1-5 | TRBV5-1 | - | CASSLGQGIDQPQHF | TGCGCCAGCAGCTTGGGACAGGGGATAGATCAGCCCCAGCATTTT
- | TRBJ2-5 | TRBV7-2 | - | CASSPRWASETQYF | TGTGCCAGCAGCCCACGCTGGGCGTCCGAGACCCAGTACTTC
TRBD1 | TRBJ1-6 | TRBV9 | - | CASSVGQGGNSPLHF | TGTGCCAGCAGCGTAGGACAGGGCGGGAATTCACCCCTCCACTTT
TRBD2 | TRBJ2-4 | TRBV4-2 | - | CASSEEAGGLAKNIQYF | TGTGCCAGCAGCGAGGAAGCGGGGGGGCTCGCCAAAAACATTCAGTACTTC
TRBD1 | TRBJ1-2 | TRBV18 | few | CASSRTGGGYGYTF | TGTGCCAGCTCACGGACAGGGGGTGGCTATGGCTACACCTTC
- | TRBJ2-1 | TRBV29-1 | - | CSVRSGSYNEQFF | TGCAGCGTTCGGAGCGGCTCCTACAATGAGCAGTTCTTC
TRBD1 | TRBJ1-2 | TRBV6-5 | - | CASTSSGGYGYTF | TGTGCCAGCACCTCCTCAGGGGGCTATGGCTACACCTTC